The 19 T cell receptor beta chains below all came from one sample that was sequenced in a study of PD-L1 blockade in urothelial cancer. As to time point: pretreatment peripheral blood. The method was immunoSEQ multiplex PCR; TCRdb's version includes in-frame clones alone and lacks a portion of them. The sample lists about 52,000 clones; approximately 80% were seen once. This material consisted of PBMCs, taken around atezolizumab (anti-PD-L1) treatment. The source is a man aged 50 to 60 with urothelial cancer.

The V and J genes are TRBV19 and TRBJ1-2; 7 bases match TRBD1. Germline assignment: CDR1 LNHDA and CDR2 SQIVND (reference sequence). The CDR3 extends over 14 amino acids. With V trimmed by 5 bases and J by 2 bases, 5 bases remained unmatched. The CDR3 spells CASSLTGLNYGYTF. For the CDR3, the DNA is TGTGCCAGTAGTTTGACAGGGCTCAACTATGGCTACACCTTC.

V gene TRBV27 combines with J gene TRBJ1-6, with TRBD1 matching over 9 bases. CDR1 MNHEY and CDR2 SMNVEV come from the germline V gene (reference sequence). This CDR3 spans 16 amino acids. With 6 bases clipped from V and 9 bases from J, the junction kept 12 bases outside the gene matches. The CDR3 loop is CASRLEPGQGFSPLHF. The CDR3 region has the DNA TGTGCCAGCAGGTTAGAGCCGGGACAGGGTTTTTCACCCCTCCACTTT.

For the CDR3, the DNA is TGTGCCAGCTCACCACCGGGACAATCCACAGATACGCAGTATTTT. This translates into CASSPPGQSTDTQYF. This chain joins TRBV18 and TRBJ2-3; perhaps TRBD1 as D (6 bases). The germline V and J ends were trimmed by 0 bases and 2 bases, with 9 bases remaining between them. The germline V gene has CDR1 KGHSH and CDR2 LQKENI. The CDR3 spans 15 residues.

The gene calls are TRBV2 and TRBJ1-1, with a tentative D call TRBD1 (6 bases). With 6 bases removed from V and 7 bases from J, the gap between germline ends came to 15 bases. Germline CDR1 SNHLY, CDR2 FYNNEI. This CDR3 has 13 amino acids. CDR3 sequence: CASSEQGIDEAFF. CDR3 DNA: TGTGCCAGCAGCGAACAGGGTATCGATGAAGCTTTCTTT.

The gene calls are TRBV2 and TRBJ2-3; 15 bases are a match to TRBD2. Germline CDR1 reads SNHLY; CDR2 reads FYNNEI. V lost 6 bases to trimming and J lost 4 bases; unmatched junction nucleotides: 2. The length of the CDR3 is 15 residues. The DNA for the CDR3 is TGTGCCAGCAGGGGACTAGCGGGGGGCTCAGATACGCAGTATTTT. Residues: CASRGLAGGSDTQYF.

V gene TRBV29-1 combines with J gene TRBJ1-1, with a possible D match to TRBD1 (5 bases). This CDR3 is 13 amino acids long. The V end lost 4 bases, the J end lost 3 bases, and 12 bases lay between the germline ends. In germline, CDR1 is SQVTM, CDR2 ANQGSEA. Here the CDR3 reads CSVGSGGDTEAFF. The CDR3 DNA follows: TGCAGCGTTGGGTCGGGAGGGGACACTGAAGCTTTCTTT. The whole variable domain, filled in from reference TRBV29-1 and TRBJ1-1, reads SAVISQKPSRDICQRGTSLTIQCQVDSQVTMMFWYRQQPGQSLTLIATANQGSEATYESGFVIDKFPISRPNLTFSTLTVSNMSPEDSSIYLCSVGSGGDTEAFFGQGTRLTVV.

The rearrangement uses TRBV18 and TRBJ2-4, with 7 positions matching TRBD1. Looked up from germline, CDR1 is KGHSH and CDR2 is LQKENI. After removal of 3 bases from V and 6 bases from J, the junction contained 5 bases not matched to a gene. There are 14 residues in the CDR3. CDR3 sequence (DNA): TGTGCCAGCTCACCCTACAGGGGCGGAAACATTCAGTACTTC. This sequence encodes CASSPYRGGNIQYF.

This chain links TRBV12-5 with TRBJ1-5; unclear D gene. Trimming took off 4 bases at V and 5 bases at J, with 12 bases between the two ends. The germline V gene encodes CDR1 LGHNT and CDR2 FRNRAP. The CDR3 length is 14 residues. CDR3 sequence: CASGSSTTYQPQHF. The CDR3 DNA sequence: TGTGCTAGTGGTTCTAGTACCACTTATCAGCCCCAGCATTTT.

This sequence joins TRBV27 and TRBJ1-1; D is unclear. V was clipped by 5 bases and J by 3 bases, with 16 bases between them. Germline CDR1 is MNHEY and CDR2 is SMNVEV (reference sequence). This CDR3 spans 15 amino acids. CDR3 residues: CASSRRPGFDTEAFF. CDR3 nucleotides: TGTGCCAGCAGTCGTCGCCCGGGATTTGACACTGAAGCTTTCTTT.

This clone appeared a single time. The rearrangement joins TRBV28 to TRBJ1-1, with D maybe TRBD1 (6 bases). Trimming removed 6 bases at V and 7 bases at J, with 9 bases between. The CDR3 consists of 11 residues. From germline, CDR1 is MDHEN and CDR2 SYDVKM. DNA of the CDR3: TGTGCCAGCAGCCAGGACAGTGAAGCTTTCTTT. Translating gives CASSQDSEAFF.

The chain joins TRBV6-5 to TRBJ2-2; TRBD2 might be the D (6 bases). The CDR3 is made up of 14 amino acids. V shed 6 bases and J shed 7 bases, with 15 bases lying between them. The germline V gene encodes CDR1 MNHEY and CDR2 SVGAGI. The CDR3 DNA follows: TGTGCCAGCAGGGGCGTCGGGAGAGTCGGGGAGCTGTTTTTT. It yields the protein CASRGVGRVGELFF.

The genes are TRBV19 and TRBJ2-7; the match to TRBD2 covers 11 bases. This CDR3 is 15 amino acids long. The germline V gene encodes CDR1 LNHDA and CDR2 SQIVND (reference sequence). The V and J ends lost 7 bases and 6 bases, in that order; junction bases with no gene match: 11. CDR3: CASTPDPSGGREQYF. The CDR3 nucleotides read TGTGCCAGTACCCCTGACCCTAGCGGGGGGCGCGAGCAGTACTTC.

The V call is TRBV7-3, the J call TRBJ1-2; D might be TRBD1 (5 bases). The CDR3 runs 14 residues. V was clipped by 0 bases and J by 7 bases, with 12 bases between them. Germline CDR1 is SGHTA and CDR2 is FQGTGA. The CDR3 DNA is TGTGCCAGCAGCTTAACGCCACAGGTCACTGGCTACACCTTC. Translated, it gives CASSLTPQVTGYTF.

Here the CDR3 DNA reads TGTGCCAGTAGCCCGGGGGTAGCTGAAGCTTTCTTT. Encoded protein: CASSPGVAEAFF. The V call is TRBV19, the J call TRBJ1-1, with D maybe TRBD1 (5 bases). V was shortened by 6 bases and J by 6 bases, with 11 bases between the two germline ends. The CDR3 has 12 residues. Germline CDR1 reads LNHDA; CDR2 reads SQIVND (reference sequence).

The chain couples TRBV28 to TRBJ1-1, with a weak D call TRBD1 (5 bases). The CDR3 extends over 14 amino acids. Germline CDR1 is MDHEN and CDR2 is SYDVKM. Trimming left V 2 bases short and J 4 bases short, with 11 bases between. CDR3 amino acids: CASSLVGGTTEAFF. For the CDR3, the DNA is TGTGCCAGCAGTTTAGTCGGGGGTACCACTGAAGCTTTCTTT.

The V gene is TRBV6-1, the J gene TRBJ2-1; 13 bases map to TRBD2. Germline CDR1 is MNHNS and CDR2 is SASEGT. V gave up 6 bases and J gave up 10 bases; unmatched junction bases: 9. The CDR3 has 15 amino acids. For the CDR3, the DNA is TGTGCCAGCAGCGAAACTAGCGGGGGGGCCCTGGAGCAGTTCTTC. Amino acids: CASSETSGGALEQFF.

The V and J genes are TRBV7-2 and TRBJ2-7, with D unclear. The germline CDR1 and CDR2 sequences are SGHTA and FQGNSA. V was pared by 6 bases and J by 4 bases, with 13 bases between. The CDR3 runs to 13 residues. DNA for the CDR3: TGTGCCAGCAGACAAGACTGGCAATACGAGCAGTACTTC. Translation gives CASRQDWQYEQYF. The complete variable domain, with remaining parts taken from reference TRBV7-2 and TRBJ2-7, reads GAGVSQSPSNKVTEKGKDVELRCDPISGHTALYWYRQSLGQGLEFLIYFQGNSAPDKSGLPSDRFSAERTGGSVSTLTIQRTQQEDSAVYLCASRQDWQYEQYFGPGTRLTVT.

The V gene is TRBV4-3, the J gene TRBJ2-1; 9 nucleotides line up with TRBD2. The V gene's germline CDR1 is LGHNA and CDR2 YSLEER. V shed 5 bases and J 0 bases; nucleotides not matched to a gene: 8. The CDR3 is made up of 17 amino acids. The CDR3 DNA sequence: TGCGCCAGCAGCTATAGCGGGAGCCCTTTCTCCTACAATGAGCAGTTCTTC. It codes for CASSYSGSPFSYNEQFF.

V gene TRBV10-2 combines with J gene TRBJ1-2; D may be TRBD1 (5 bases). V dropped 8 bases and J dropped 4 bases, with 14 bases sitting between them. Germline V gives CDR1 WSHSY, CDR2 SAAADI. The CDR3 runs to 13 residues. This CDR3 is CASWQGASYGYTF. DNA for the CDR3: TGCGCCAGCTGGCAAGGGGCCTCCTATGGCTACACCTTC.